These 29 T cell receptor beta chains were all obtained from the same sample, sequenced in a study of T cell responses to AZD1222 COVID-19 vaccine. The method was immunoSEQ multiplex PCR; TCRdb's version includes in-frame clones alone and lacks a portion of them. The profile covers approximately 73,000 clones, with roughly 80% appearing a single time and 2.9% taken by the ten largest. The input for sequencing was peripheral blood, taken on day 0 of AZD1222 vaccination. The origin of the receptors is an adult in good health.

CDR3 amino acids: CASSLGTGTQETQYF. DNA for the CDR3: TGTGCCAGCAGCTTAGGGACAGGGACCCAAGAGACCCAGTACTTC. The chain recombines TRBV7-8 with TRBJ2-5; TRBD1 aligns across 8 bases. The CDR3 runs 15 residues. Per the germline V gene, CDR1 is SGHVS and CDR2 is FQNEAQ. J gave up 1 base and V 1 base, and 2 bases lay outside the gene matches.

V is TRBV12-3 or TRBV12-4 and J is TRBJ2-5; a weak D match, TRBD1 (6 bases). The CDR3 extends over 13 amino acids. Trimming cost V 5 bases and J 4 bases, with 11 bases left between them. CDR3 coding DNA: TGTGCCAGCAGTACCTCAGGGGCAGAGACCCAGTACTTC. Translating gives CASSTSGAETQYF.

The table lists this clone with a few counts. V usage is TRBV9 and J usage is TRBJ2-3; D remains unclear. Germline lookup yields CDR1 SGDLS and CDR2 YYNGEE. The ends were cut back, 0 bases at V and 3 bases at J, with 5 bases in the middle. There are 13 residues in the CDR3. CDR3 region: CASSVDGTDTQYF. The CDR3 DNA sequence: TGTGCCAGCAGCGTAGATGGGACAGATACGCAGTATTTT.

This chain joins TRBV5-6 and TRBJ2-7; tentative D call: TRBD2 (6 bases). There are 13 residues in the CDR3. Germline CDR1 is SGHDT and CDR2 is YYEEEE. The V end was cut by 3 bases, the J end by 4 bases, with 11 bases between. Written as DNA, the CDR3 is TGTGCCAGCAGCTCGGGAGTGAGGTACGAGCAGTACTTC. This codes for CASSSGVRYEQYF.

The chain couples TRBV27 to TRBJ2-3; D call uncertain. Germline lookup yields CDR1 MNHEY and CDR2 SMNVEV (reference sequence). The CDR3 covers 14 residues. The germline V and J ends were trimmed by 6 bases and 2 bases, with 12 bases remaining between them. The CDR3 DNA reads TGTGCCAGCAGCATTGGCCGGGCCACAGATACGCAGTATTTT. Residues: CASSIGRATDTQYF.

This chain connects TRBV7-9 to TRBJ2-7; D not certain. V was cut by 5 bases and J by 3 bases, with 17 bases left in between. CDR3 length: 15 residues. Germline-derived CDR1 and CDR2 are SEHNR and FQNEAQ (reference sequence). The CDR3 DNA sequence: TGTGCCAGCAGCGGGGATGGTCGCACCCTCTACGAGCAGTACTTC. Its translation is CASSGDGRTLYEQYF.

CDR3 nucleotide sequence: TGTGCCAGTAGTATTTCAACAGGGGGCACTGAAGCTTTCTTT. It encodes CASSISTGGTEAFF. V and J are TRBV19 and TRBJ1-1; 8 nucleotides agree with TRBD1. CDR3 length equals 14 residues. J was trimmed by 4 bases and V by 3 bases; bases with no gene match: 4. CDR1 LNHDA and CDR2 SQIVND come from the germline V gene (reference sequence).

CDR3 in amino acids: CASSLFDTEAFF. The CDR3, as DNA: TGTGCCAGCAGTTTATTTGACACTGAAGCTTTCTTT. The genes are TRBV12-3 or TRBV12-4 and TRBJ1-1; D is unclear. V lost 2 bases and J 3 bases, leaving 4 bases between the germline ends. This CDR3 is built from 12 residues.

This clone was seen just once. This chain joins TRBV30 and TRBJ1-6; no clear D. The CDR3 has 19 amino acids. V dropped 0 bases and J dropped 0 bases, with 18 bases sitting between them. Per germline, CDR1 GTSNPN and CDR2 SVGIG (reference sequence). CDR3 sequence (DNA): TGTGCCTGGAGTGTACCCCGTAGCAGTATCAGCTCCTATAATTCACCCCTCCACTTT. Protein product: CAWSVPRSSISSYNSPLHF.

The rearrangement links TRBV14 to TRBJ1-6; D is ambiguous. V was trimmed by 1 base and J by 1 base, leaving 8 bases between them. Germline V CDR1 and CDR2: SGHDN, FVKESK. This CDR3 region has 16 residues. CDR3 amino acids: CASSQAMLSYNSPLHF. The CDR3 nucleotides read TGTGCCAGCAGCCAAGCTATGCTGTCCTATAATTCACCCCTCCACTTT.

The chain employs TRBV9 and TRBJ2-5, with 10 bases fitting TRBD2. Germline lookup yields CDR1 SGDLS and CDR2 YYNGEE. The CDR3 has 17 amino acids. V lost 0 bases and J lost 5; bases outside the gene matches: 10. CDR3 region: CASSVGVQREGRETQYF. In DNA, the CDR3 is TGTGCCAGCAGCGTAGGAGTCCAGCGGGAGGGCCGGGAGACCCAGTACTTC.

V usage is TRBV7-9 and J usage is TRBJ1-2; D ambiguous. The CDR3 length is 16 residues. Per the germline V gene, CDR1 is SEHNR and CDR2 is FQNEAQ (reference sequence). Trimming removed 0 bases from V and 4 bases from J, with 15 bases in between. The CDR3 sequence: CASSLAPVVDGYGYTF. CDR3 nucleotides: TGTGCCAGCAGCTTAGCCCCCGTGGTGGACGGCTATGGCTACACCTTC. Based on the CDR3 plus reference TRBV7-9 and TRBJ1-2, the full variable domain is DTGVSQNPRHKITKRGQNVTFRCDPISEHNRLYWYRQTLGQGPEFLTYFQNEAQLEKSRLLSDRFSAERPKGSFSTLEIQRTEQGDSAMYLCASSLAPVVDGYGYTFGSGTRLTVV.

This chain joins TRBV7-9 and TRBJ1-1; 7 bases fit TRBD1. The CDR3 is 13 amino acids. The V and J ends lost 8 bases and 0 bases, in that order; junction bases with no gene match: 3. Germline V gives CDR1 SEHNR, CDR2 FQNEAQ (reference sequence). The CDR3 is CASGDRVNTEAFF. CDR3 in DNA: TGTGCCAGCGGGGACAGAGTGAACACTGAAGCTTTCTTT.

This chain links TRBV7-9 with TRBJ2-7; either TRBD1 or TRBD2 may fit D (5 bases each). The V gene's germline CDR1 is SEHNR and CDR2 FQNEAQ (reference sequence). The V end lost 5 bases, the J end lost 1 base, and 15 bases lay between the germline ends. The CDR3 totals 15 residues. The DNA for the CDR3 is TGTGCCAGCAGCGCCGGGGCGGAAGGTTCCTACGAGCAGTACTTC. This encodes CASSAGAEGSYEQYF.

The gene calls are TRBV19 and TRBJ1-5, with 8 bases lining up with TRBD1. The germline gives CDR1 LNHDA, CDR2 SQIVND (reference sequence). Trimming cost V 7 bases and J 0 bases; bases outside gene matches: 8. The CDR3 runs to 16 residues. CDR3 DNA sequence: TGTGCCAGTAAAGGACAGGGACCCCATAGCAATCAGCCCCAGCATTTT. This encodes CASKGQGPHSNQPQHF.

J is TRBJ2-2 and V is TRBV4-2, with D possibly TRBD1 on 6 matching bases. V was clipped by 1 base and J by 3 bases, with 6 bases between them. This CDR3 spans 14 amino acids. The germline V gene has CDR1 LGHNA and CDR2 YNFKEQ. The CDR3 loop reads CASSQGQDTGELFF. The CDR3 DNA follows: TGTGCCAGCAGCCAAGGACAGGACACCGGGGAGCTGTTTTTT.

The J gene is TRBJ2-3, the V gene TRBV6-2 or TRBV6-3; D remains ambiguous. Germline V gene data show CDR1 as MNHEY and CDR2 as SVGEGT. CDR3 length equals 15 residues. V lost 4 bases to trimming and J lost 3 bases, with 14 bases between them. CDR3 sequence (DNA): TGTGCCAGCAGTTCCCCGTCCAGAAAGACAGATACGCAGTATTTT. This gives the protein CASSSPSRKTDTQYF.

This chain links TRBV29-1 with TRBJ1-2; TRBD1 matches 9 bases. The CDR3 is made up of 16 amino acids. J lost 5 bases, V lost 0 bases, and 10 bases had no gene match. Germline V gene data show CDR1 as SQVTM and CDR2 as ANQGSEA. CDR3 protein: CSVEEGNPGTGYGYTF. CDR3 coding DNA: TGCAGCGTTGAAGAGGGCAACCCGGGGACAGGGTATGGCTACACCTTC.

This chain uses TRBV7-2 with TRBJ2-3; 8 bases match TRBD2. The CDR3 is made up of 16 amino acids. V shed 2 bases, J shed 2 bases, and the junction held 6 bases outside the gene matches. Germline V CDR1 and CDR2: SGHTA, FQGNSA. CDR3 DNA: TGTGCCAGCAGCTTATTGCTAGCGGGCACCACAGATACGCAGTATTTT. The encoded protein is CASSLLLAGTTDTQYF. The whole variable domain, filled in from reference TRBV7-2 and TRBJ2-3, reads GAGVSQSPSNKVTEKGKDVELRCDPISGHTALYWYRQSLGQGLEFLIYFQGNSAPDKSGLPSDRFSAERTGGSVSTLTIQRTQQEDSAVYLCASSLLLAGTTDTQYFGPGTRLTVL.

The chain uses TRBV15 and TRBJ2-7; tentatively, D is TRBD1 or TRBD2 (5 bases each). Germline-derived CDR1 and CDR2 are LNHNV and YYDKDF (reference sequence). The ends were cut back, 0 bases at V and 2 bases at J, with 8 bases in the middle. The CDR3 spans 14 residues. The CDR3 sequence: CATSRDKGPYEQYF. The DNA of the CDR3 is TGTGCCACCAGCAGAGACAAGGGACCCTACGAGCAGTACTTC.

The rearrangement joins TRBV3-1 (or the pseudogene TRBV3-2) to TRBJ2-7; TRBD2 is a possible D gene (6 bases). The CDR3 has 13 amino acids. CDR1 and CDR2 from the germline V gene are LGHDT and YNNKEL (reference sequence). Trimming stripped 5 bases from V and 6 bases from J, with 14 bases between. CDR3 DNA sequence: TGTGCCAGCAGCGCGGGACGAGTTCCCGAGCAGTACTTC. It codes for CASSAGRVPEQYF.

The chain links TRBV6-2 or TRBV6-3 to TRBJ1-1; D not certain. Germline V CDR1 and CDR2: MNHEY, SVGEGT. This CDR3 has 16 residues. The V and J ends lost 2 bases and 0 bases respectively, with 13 bases between them. Here the CDR3 DNA reads TGTGCCAGCAGTTACGACAAAGCTACGTTGAACACTGAAGCTTTCTTT. This encodes CASSYDKATLNTEAFF.

The V call is TRBV7-2, the J call TRBJ2-3; D gene unclear. Trimming removed 2 bases at V and 7 bases at J, with 10 bases between. The CDR3 consists of 13 residues. Germline-derived CDR1 and CDR2 are SGHTA and FQGNSA. This chain's CDR3 is CASSLMGLNTQYF. DNA of the CDR3: TGTGCCAGCAGCTTAATGGGGTTGAATACGCAGTATTTT.

This clone has a single count. V gene TRBV5-6 combines with J gene TRBJ1-2, with TRBD1 matching 7 bases. Trimming cost V 4 bases and J 7 bases; bases outside gene matches: 10. Germline-derived CDR1 and CDR2 are SGHDT and YYEEEE. CDR3 length: 14 residues. The CDR3 spells CASSGDRVMSGYTF. DNA of the CDR3: TGTGCCAGCAGCGGAGACAGGGTAATGAGTGGCTACACCTTC.

V usage is TRBV7-2 and J usage is TRBJ1-2; 7 nucleotides match TRBD1. Per the germline V gene, CDR1 is SGHTA and CDR2 is FQGNSA. Unmatched junction bases numbered 1, after V lost 1 base and J lost 2 bases. This CDR3 has 14 residues. CDR3 coding DNA: TGTGCCAGCAGCTTAGTACAGGGGAACTATGGCTACACCTTC. Its translation is CASSLVQGNYGYTF.

This chain joins TRBV29-1 and TRBJ1-1; the D gene is possibly TRBD1 (5 bases). V was pared by 4 bases and J by 4 bases, with 13 bases between. CDR1 SQVTM and CDR2 ANQGSEA come from the germline V gene. This CDR3 is 13 amino acids long. CDR3 DNA: TGCAGCGTTGGTGAGGGGTTGGGCACTGAAGCTTTCTTT. Amino acids: CSVGEGLGTEAFF.

This clone came up a few times. The rearrangement links TRBV27 to TRBJ1-2; D unclear. The CDR3 runs to 18 residues. Germline V gene data show CDR1 as MNHEY and CDR2 as SMNVEV (reference sequence). V was trimmed by 3 bases and J by 4 bases, leaving 24 bases between them. CDR3: CASSFYSSGLGVIYGYTF. The DNA for the CDR3 is TGTGCCAGCAGTTTTTACAGTTCGGGCCTCGGAGTTATCTATGGCTACACCTTC.

This chain connects TRBV3-1 (or the pseudogene TRBV3-2) to TRBJ2-7; 15 nucleotides align to TRBD2. CDR1 is LGHDT, CDR2 YNNKEL, per germline (reference sequence). The CDR3 is 19 residues long. V lost 4 bases, J lost 0 bases, and 10 bases stayed unmatched. This CDR3 is CASSPAGTSGRPSSYEQYF. The CDR3 DNA follows: TGTGCCAGCAGCCCTGCCGGGACTAGCGGGAGGCCAAGCTCCTACGAGCAGTACTTC.

The gene calls are TRBV7-8 and TRBJ2-7; tentatively, D is TRBD1 (5 bases). This CDR3 is built from 14 residues. Germline assignment: CDR1 SGHVS and CDR2 FQNEAQ. V was trimmed by 2 bases and J by 5 bases, leaving 13 bases between them. The CDR3 reads CASSLSWTSDEQYF. The CDR3 DNA is TGTGCCAGCAGCTTAAGTTGGACATCCGACGAGCAGTACTTC.